The clone carrying this T cell receptor beta chain was detected only a few times. Germline is not matched at one junction end, which may reflect a read error. These data are taken from a study of blood T cells in healthy people across ages. A J-beta primer mix and a sample-barcoded 5' primer were used in a second PCR of about 7 to 11 cycles. TCRdb itself ran the 5' RACE reads through MiXCR, one entry per CDR3 protein. The sample carries hundreds of thousands of distinct CDR3 sequences, approximately 25% recorded once. The CDR3 has 12 residues. In germline, CDR1 is MDHEN, CDR2 SYDVKM. This sample also appeared in a second study, on T cells of mothers and their children. Per that study: Mothers yielded over 8.5 million CDR3 reads, children some 2.9 million each.

The chain uses TRBV28 and TRBJ2-7; maybe TRBD2 (5 bases). Sequenced: blood. This TCR derives from a boy under 18 in good health. CDR3 in amino acids: CASSSGLYGQYF. The CDR3 DNA reads TGTGCCAGCAGTTCAGGACTCTACGGGCAGTACTTC.